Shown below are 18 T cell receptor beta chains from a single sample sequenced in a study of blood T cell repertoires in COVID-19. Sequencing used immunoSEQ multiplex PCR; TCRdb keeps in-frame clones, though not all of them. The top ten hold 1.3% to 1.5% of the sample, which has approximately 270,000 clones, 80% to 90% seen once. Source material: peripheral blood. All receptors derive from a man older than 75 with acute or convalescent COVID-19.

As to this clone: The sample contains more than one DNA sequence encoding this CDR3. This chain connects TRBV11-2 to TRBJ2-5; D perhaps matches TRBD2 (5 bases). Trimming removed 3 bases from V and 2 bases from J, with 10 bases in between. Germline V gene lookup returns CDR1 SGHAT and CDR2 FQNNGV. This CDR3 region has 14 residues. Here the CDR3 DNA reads TGTGCCAGCAGCTTGGGCCGGGGACAAGAGACCCAGTACTTC. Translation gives CASSLGRGQETQYF.

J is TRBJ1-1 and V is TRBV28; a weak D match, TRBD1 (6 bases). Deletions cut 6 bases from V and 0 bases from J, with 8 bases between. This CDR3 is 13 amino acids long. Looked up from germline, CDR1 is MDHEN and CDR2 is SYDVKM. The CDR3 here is CASSQGLNTEAFF. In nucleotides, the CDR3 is TGTGCCAGCAGCCAGGGGCTGAACACTGAAGCTTTCTTT. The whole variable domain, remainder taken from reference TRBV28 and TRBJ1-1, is DVKVTQSSRYLVKRTGEKVFLECVQDMDHENMFWYRQDPGLGLRLIYFSYDVKMKEKGDIPEGYSVSREKKERFSLILESASTNQTSMYLCASSQGLNTEAFFGQGTRLTVV.

The CDR3 protein is CASSPRALLAKNIQYF. The CDR3 region has the DNA TGTGCCAGCAGCCCCAGGGCTCTGCTAGCCAAAAACATTCAGTACTTC. The chain recombines TRBV7-8 with TRBJ2-4; D is perhaps TRBD1 (5 bases). The CDR3 runs 16 residues. V was shortened by 5 bases and J by 0 bases, with 14 bases between the two germline ends. The germline CDR1 and CDR2 sequences are SGHVS and FQNEAQ.

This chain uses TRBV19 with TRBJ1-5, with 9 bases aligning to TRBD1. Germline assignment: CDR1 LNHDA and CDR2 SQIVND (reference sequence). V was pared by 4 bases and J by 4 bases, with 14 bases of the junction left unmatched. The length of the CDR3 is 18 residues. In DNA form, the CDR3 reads TGTGCCAGTAGTAGGGGGGGCGGAGGACAGGGGCCGAATCAGCCCCAGCATTTT. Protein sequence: CASSRGGGGQGPNQPQHF.

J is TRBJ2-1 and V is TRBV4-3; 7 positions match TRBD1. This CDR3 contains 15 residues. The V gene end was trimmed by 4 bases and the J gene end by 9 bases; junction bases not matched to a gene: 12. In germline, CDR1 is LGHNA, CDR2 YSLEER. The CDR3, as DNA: TGCGCCAGCAGCCGAGAATCCGACAGGGTATCTGAGCAGTTCTTC. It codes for CASSRESDRVSEQFF.

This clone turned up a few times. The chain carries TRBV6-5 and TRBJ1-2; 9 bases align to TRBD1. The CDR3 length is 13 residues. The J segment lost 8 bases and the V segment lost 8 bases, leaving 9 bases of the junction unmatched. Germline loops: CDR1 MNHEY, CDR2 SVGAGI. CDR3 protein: CASLSGQGLGYTF. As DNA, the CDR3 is TGTGCCAGCCTCTCAGGACAGGGGTTAGGCTACACCTTC.

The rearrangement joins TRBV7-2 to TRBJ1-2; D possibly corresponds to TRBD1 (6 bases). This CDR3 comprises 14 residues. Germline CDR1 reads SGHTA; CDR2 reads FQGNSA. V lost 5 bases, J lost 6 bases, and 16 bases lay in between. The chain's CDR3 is CASSPPGHFHGYTF. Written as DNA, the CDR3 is TGTGCCAGCAGCCCGCCGGGACATTTTCATGGCTACACCTTC.

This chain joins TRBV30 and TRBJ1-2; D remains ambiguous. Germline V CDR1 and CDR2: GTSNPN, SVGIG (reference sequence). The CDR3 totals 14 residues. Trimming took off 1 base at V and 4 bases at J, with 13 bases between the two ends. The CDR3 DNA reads TGTGCCTGGAGTGGTCCGGGTCGAATCTATGGCTACACCTTC. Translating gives CAWSGPGRIYGYTF.

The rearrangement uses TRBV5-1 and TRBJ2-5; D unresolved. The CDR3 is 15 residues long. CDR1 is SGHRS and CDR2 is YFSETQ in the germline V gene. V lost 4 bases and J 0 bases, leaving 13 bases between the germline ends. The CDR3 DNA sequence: TGCGCCAGCAGCCCTTCTTCGGAGTACCAAGAGACCCAGTACTTC. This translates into CASSPSSEYQETQYF.

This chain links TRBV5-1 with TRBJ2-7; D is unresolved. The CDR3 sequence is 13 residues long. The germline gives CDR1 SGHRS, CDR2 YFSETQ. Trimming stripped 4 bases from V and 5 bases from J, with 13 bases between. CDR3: CASSRGSLNEQYF. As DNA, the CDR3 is TGCGCCAGCAGCCGAGGATCTCTTAACGAGCAGTACTTC.

CDR3 nucleotide sequence: TGCGCCAGCAGTCATCAACAGGCCGACTACGAGCAGTACTTC. It translates to CASSHQQADYEQYF. The chain combines TRBV4-1 with TRBJ2-7, with D possibly matching TRBD1 (5 bases). This CDR3 contains 14 residues. Germline CDR1 and CDR2: MGHRA and YSYEKL. Trimming took 6 bases from V and 3 from J, leaving 15 bases between them.

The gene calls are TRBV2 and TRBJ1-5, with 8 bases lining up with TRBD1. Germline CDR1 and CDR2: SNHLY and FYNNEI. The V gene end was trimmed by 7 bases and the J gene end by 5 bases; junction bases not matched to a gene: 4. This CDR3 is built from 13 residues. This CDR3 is CASTGGLYQPQHF. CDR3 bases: TGTGCCAGCACAGGGGGCCTTTATCAGCCCCAGCATTTT. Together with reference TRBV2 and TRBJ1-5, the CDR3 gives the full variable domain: EPEVTQTPSHQVTQMGQEVILRCVPISNHLYFYWYRQILGQKVEFLVSFYNNEISEKSEIFDDQFSVERPDGSNFTLKIRSTKLEDSAMYFCASTGGLYQPQHFGDGTRLSIL.

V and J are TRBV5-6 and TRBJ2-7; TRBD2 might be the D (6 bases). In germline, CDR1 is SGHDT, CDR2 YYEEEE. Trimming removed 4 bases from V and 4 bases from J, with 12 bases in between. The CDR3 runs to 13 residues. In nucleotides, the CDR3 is TGTGCCAGCAGCGGCTCTGGGGGGTACGAGCAGTACTTC. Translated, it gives CASSGSGGYEQYF.

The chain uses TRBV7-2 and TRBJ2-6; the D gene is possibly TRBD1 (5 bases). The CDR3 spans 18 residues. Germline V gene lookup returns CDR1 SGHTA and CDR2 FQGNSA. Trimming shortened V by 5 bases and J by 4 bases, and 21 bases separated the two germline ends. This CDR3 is CASSPRGTRRAGANVLTF. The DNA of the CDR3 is TGTGCCAGCAGCCCTAGGGGCACCAGGAGAGCCGGGGCCAACGTCCTGACTTTC.

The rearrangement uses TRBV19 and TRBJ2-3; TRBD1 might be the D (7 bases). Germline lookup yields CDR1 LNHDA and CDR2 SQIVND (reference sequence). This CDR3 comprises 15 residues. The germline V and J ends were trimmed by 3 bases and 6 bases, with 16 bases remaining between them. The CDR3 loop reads CASSMEGARVDTQYF. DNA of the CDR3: TGTGCCAGTAGTATGGAGGGGGCGCGGGTGGATACGCAGTATTTT.

The CDR3: CASSALQGQPQHF. DNA for the CDR3: TGTGCCAGCAGCGCATTACAGGGACAGCCCCAGCATTTT. This chain connects TRBV9 to TRBJ1-5; D perhaps matches TRBD1 (6 bases). V shed 3 bases and J shed 7 bases, with 11 bases lying between them. CDR1 and CDR2 from the germline V gene are SGDLS and YYNGEE. The CDR3 runs to 13 residues.

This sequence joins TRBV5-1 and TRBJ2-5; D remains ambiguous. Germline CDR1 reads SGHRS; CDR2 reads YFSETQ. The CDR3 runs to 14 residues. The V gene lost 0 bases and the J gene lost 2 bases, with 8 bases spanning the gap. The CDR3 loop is CASSLEPQQETQYF. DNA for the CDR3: TGCGCCAGCAGCTTGGAGCCCCAACAAGAGACCCAGTACTTC.

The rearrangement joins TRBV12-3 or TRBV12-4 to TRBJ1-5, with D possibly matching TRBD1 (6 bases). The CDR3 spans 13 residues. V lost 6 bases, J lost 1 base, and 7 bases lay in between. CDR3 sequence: CASRRGSNQPQHF. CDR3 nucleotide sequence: TGTGCCAGCAGAAGGGGGAGCAATCAGCCCCAGCATTTT.